This TCR beta chain appears in the sequencing data of a study of blood T cells in healthy people across ages. Study-wide points: Roughly linearly, TCR beta diversity per million T cells fell as age increased.

With a J-beta primer mix and a sample-barcoded 5' primer, a second PCR ran about 6 to 11 cycles. TCRdb recomputed calls from the 5' RACE reads with MiXCR, one row per CDR3 protein. The profile shows about 2 million distinct CDR3 sequences, 40% to 55% of them singletons. Germline lookup yields CDR1 SGHDT and CDR2 YYEEEE. CDR3 length: 15 amino acids. With V trimmed by 1 base and J by 6 bases, 7 bases remained unmatched. A word on this clonotype: Its antigen is undetermined.

Source material: blood. This receptor was taken from a woman between 40 and 55 years old in good health. The chain employs TRBV5-6 and TRBJ2-4; 7 positions match TRBD2. The chain's CDR3 is CASSLSLRGRNIQYF. The CDR3 DNA follows: TGTGCCAGCAGCTTGAGTTTGCGGGGGAGAAACATTCAGTACTTC.